Given below is one T cell receptor beta chain in context. Its specificity is not known. CDR3 length equals 15 residues. With 1 base removed from V and 2 bases from J, the gap between germline ends came to 9 bases. Germline CDR1 reads LNHDA; CDR2 reads SQIVND (reference sequence). The PCR was carried out with 60 Vbeta primers and 13 Jbeta primers. Profiled with immunoSEQ multiplex PCR; TCRdb holds only in-frame clones, not every one. The data contain approximately 150,000 clones, 60% to 80% of them seen just once; the ten biggest clones take up about 1.8%. This sample was included in a study of cytomegalovirus exposure and HLA in healthy donors. Study results and limitations: Specific recognition of CMV antigens was confirmed in vitro for a few chains (all CMV-associated). Most TCRs appeared rarely, but some public TCRs recurred in many donors. An analysis that came later showed most CMV-associated TCR beta chains appearing HLA-restricted.

This TCR derives from a woman under 40 in good health and CMV-seronegative. The chain employs TRBV19 and TRBJ1-5; D is perhaps TRBD1 (6 bases). The sequenced sample was PBMCs. The CDR3 spells CASSIGQEGNQPQHF. CDR3 bases: TGTGCCAGTAGTATAGGACAGGAGGGCAATCAGCCCCAGCATTTT.